This T cell receptor beta chain is from a study of identifying expanded T cells in peripheral blood. Findings and limits, study-wide: Variance in clone template counts between roughly two-week samples significantly increased with total template count across all healthy donors. Differentially abundant clones: around 1.2 between replicates, about 15 at roughly 15 days, under 25 at four.

The CDR3 loop spans 14 amino acids. Germline CDR1 GTSNPN, CDR2 SVGIG (reference sequence). V lost 4 bases and J lost 3, with 14 bases in between. Collection occurred without any documented infections or immune events in donors. In the case of this clone: Its antigen remains unknown.

TCRdb's copy holds only in-frame clones and misses some; the assay was immunoSEQ multiplex PCR. The table includes tens of thousands of clones, 70% to 90% detected once. The sample was blood. This TCR was recovered from a person aged 18 to 70 in good health. V and J are TRBV30 and TRBJ2-3, with a tentative D call TRBD2 (5 bases). Here the CDR3 reads CAWKRGPLTDTQYF. The CDR3, as DNA: TGTGCCTGGAAGCGAGGGCCCCTTACAGATACGCAGTATTTT.